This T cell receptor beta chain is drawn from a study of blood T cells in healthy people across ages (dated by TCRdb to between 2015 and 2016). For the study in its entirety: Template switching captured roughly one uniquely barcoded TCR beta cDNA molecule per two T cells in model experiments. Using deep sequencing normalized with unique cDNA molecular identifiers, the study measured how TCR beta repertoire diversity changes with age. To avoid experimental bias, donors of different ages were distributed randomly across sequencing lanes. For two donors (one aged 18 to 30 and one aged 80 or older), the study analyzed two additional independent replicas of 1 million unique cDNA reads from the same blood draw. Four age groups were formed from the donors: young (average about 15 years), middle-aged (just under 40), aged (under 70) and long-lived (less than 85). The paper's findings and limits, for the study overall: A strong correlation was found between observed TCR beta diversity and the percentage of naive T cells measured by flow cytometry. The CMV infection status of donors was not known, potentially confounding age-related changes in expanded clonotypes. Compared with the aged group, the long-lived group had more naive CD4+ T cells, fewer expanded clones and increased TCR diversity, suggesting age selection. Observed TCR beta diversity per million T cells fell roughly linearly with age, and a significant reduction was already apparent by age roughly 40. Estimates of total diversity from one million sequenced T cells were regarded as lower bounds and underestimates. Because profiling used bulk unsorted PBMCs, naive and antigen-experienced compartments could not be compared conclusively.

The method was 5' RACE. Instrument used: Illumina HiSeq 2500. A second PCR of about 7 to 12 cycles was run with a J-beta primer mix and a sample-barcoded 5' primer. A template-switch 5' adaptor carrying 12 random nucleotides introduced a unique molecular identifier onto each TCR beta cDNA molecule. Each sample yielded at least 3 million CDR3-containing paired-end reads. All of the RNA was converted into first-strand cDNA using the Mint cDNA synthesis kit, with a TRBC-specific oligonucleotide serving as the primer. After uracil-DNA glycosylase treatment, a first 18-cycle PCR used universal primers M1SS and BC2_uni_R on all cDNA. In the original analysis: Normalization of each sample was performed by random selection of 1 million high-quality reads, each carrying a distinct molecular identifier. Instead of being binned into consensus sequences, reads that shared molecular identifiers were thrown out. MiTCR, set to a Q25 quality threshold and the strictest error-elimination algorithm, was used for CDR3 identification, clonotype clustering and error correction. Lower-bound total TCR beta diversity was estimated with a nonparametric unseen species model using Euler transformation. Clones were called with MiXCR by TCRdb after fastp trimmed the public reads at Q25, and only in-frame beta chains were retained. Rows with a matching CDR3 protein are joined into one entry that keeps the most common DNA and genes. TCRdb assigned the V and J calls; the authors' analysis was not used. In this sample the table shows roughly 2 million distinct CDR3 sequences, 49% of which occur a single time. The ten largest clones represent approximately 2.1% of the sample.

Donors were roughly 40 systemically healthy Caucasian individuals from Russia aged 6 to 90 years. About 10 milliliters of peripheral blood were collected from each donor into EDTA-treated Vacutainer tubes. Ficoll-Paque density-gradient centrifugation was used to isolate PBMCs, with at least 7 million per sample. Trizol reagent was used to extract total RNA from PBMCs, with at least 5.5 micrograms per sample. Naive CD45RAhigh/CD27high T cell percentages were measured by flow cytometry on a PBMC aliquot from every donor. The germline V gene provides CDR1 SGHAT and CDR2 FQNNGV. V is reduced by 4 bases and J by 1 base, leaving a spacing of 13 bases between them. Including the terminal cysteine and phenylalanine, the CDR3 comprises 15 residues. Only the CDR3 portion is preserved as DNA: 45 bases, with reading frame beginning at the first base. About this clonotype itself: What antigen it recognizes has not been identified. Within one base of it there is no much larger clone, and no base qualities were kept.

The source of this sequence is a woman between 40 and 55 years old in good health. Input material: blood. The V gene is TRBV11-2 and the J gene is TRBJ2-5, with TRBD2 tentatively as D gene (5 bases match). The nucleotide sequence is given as TGTGCCAGCAGCTCCCGCGGTCGGGGCCAAGAGACCCAGTACTTC. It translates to CASSSRGRGQETQYF. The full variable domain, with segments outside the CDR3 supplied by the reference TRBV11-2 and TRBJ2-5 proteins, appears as EAGVAQSPRYKIIEKRQSVAFWCNPISGHATLYWYQQILGQGPKLLIQFQNNGVVDDSQLPKDRFSAERLKGVDSTLKIQPAKLEDSAVYLCASSSRGRGQETQYFGPGTRLLVL.